The 17 T cell receptor beta chains below all came from one sample that was sequenced in a study of T cells in Graves' hyperthyroidism and ophthalmopathy. It was RNA transcripts that yielded the amplified TCR beta CDR3 regions. The HTBI primer set served for first-round RT-PCR of the TCR CDR3. A single record per CDR3 protein comes from TCRdb applying MiXCR to the multiplex PCR reads. The sample consists of some 800,000 distinct CDR3 sequences, roughly 40% of them appearing once. The sequenced sample consisted of blood. All receptors derive from a man between 18 and 29 years old with Graves' hyperthyroidism.

This clonotype was counted once. The chain carries TRBV15 and TRBJ2-2, with D perhaps matching TRBD1 (5 bases). CDR3 length: 16 residues. V was pared by 3 bases and J by 1 base, with 12 bases between. Germline-derived CDR1 and CDR2 are LNHNV and YYDKDF (reference sequence). This CDR3 is CATSSLRQGNTGELFF. CDR3 in DNA: TGTGCCACCAGCAGCTTAAGGCAGGGGAACACCGGGGAGCTGTTTTTT.

The table lists this clonotype with many counts. This chain joins TRBV14 and TRBJ1-4; D is unresolved. Germline values: CDR1 SGHDN, CDR2 FVKESK. V was cut by 4 bases and J by 10 bases, with 13 bases left in between. This CDR3 spans 13 amino acids. CDR3 amino acids: CASSLETLGKLFF. CDR3 coding DNA: TGTGCCAGCAGCCTCGAGACACTCGGAAAACTGTTTTTT. Variable domain in full (rest from reference TRBV14 and TRBJ1-4): EAGVTQFPSHSVIEKGQTVTLRCDPISGHDNLYWYRRVMGKEIKFLLHFVKESKQDESGMPNNRFLAERTGGTYSTLKVQPAELEDSGVYFCASSLETLGKLFFGSGTQLSVL.

This clonotype was counted ten times or more. The rearrangement uses TRBV2 and TRBJ2-2; D remains ambiguous. The CDR3 loop spans 15 amino acids. Between the trimmed V and J ends, which lost 4 bases and 5 bases, there was a span of 14 bases. Germline CDR1 and CDR2: SNHLY and FYNNEI. The CDR3 sequence: CASSVGRTETGELFF. The CDR3 nucleotides are TGTGCCAGCAGTGTTGGACGGACGGAGACCGGGGAGCTGTTTTTT.

The chain uses TRBV29-1 and TRBJ1-4, with D perhaps matching TRBD1 (6 bases). Germline V gene lookup returns CDR1 SQVTM and CDR2 ANQGSEA. CDR3 length: 13 amino acids. V lost 7 bases and J lost 11, with 20 bases in between. The CDR3: CSGGGGSTGKLFF. In DNA form, the CDR3 reads TGCAGCGGAGGGGGAGGGAGCACTGGGAAACTGTTTTTT. The entire variable domain, with the rest obtained from reference TRBV29-1 and TRBJ1-4, is as follows: SAVISQKPSRDICQRGTSLTIQCQVDSQVTMMFWYRQQPGQSLTLIATANQGSEATYESGFVIDKFPISRPNLTFSTLTVSNMSPEDSSIYLCSGGGGSTGKLFFGSGTQLSVL.

This clonotype appeared once. This chain links TRBV2 with TRBJ2-6; the match to TRBD2 covers 11 bases. The CDR3 spans 17 residues. The V segment lost 8 bases and the J segment 4 bases; nucleotides outside the gene matches: 10. Germline V gene lookup returns CDR1 SNHLY and CDR2 FYNNEI. CDR3 DNA sequence: TGTGCCAGCGGGGGACTAGCGGACAGGGCCGGGGCCAACGTCCTGACTTTC. Amino acid sequence: CASGGLADRAGANVLTF.

Many counts were recorded for this clonotype. The rearrangement links TRBV10-1 to TRBJ2-2; D unresolved. Germline CDR1 and CDR2: WNHNN and SYGVQD (reference sequence). The V end was cut by 2 bases, the J end by 0 bases, with 7 bases between. CDR3 length equals 15 residues. The CDR3 nucleotides read TGCGCCAGCAGTGAGCACGGATCGAACACCGGGGAGCTGTTTTTT. Translated: CASSEHGSNTGELFF.

V usage is TRBV4-2 and J usage is TRBJ2-7; 7 nucleotides line up with TRBD2. CDR3 length: 14 amino acids. Losses at the gene ends were 4 bases for V and 2 bases for J; bases not matched to a gene: 5. Per germline, CDR1 LGHNA and CDR2 YNFKEQ. This CDR3 is CASSPVREAYEQYF. As DNA, the CDR3 is TGTGCCAGCAGCCCCGTCCGGGAGGCCTACGAGCAGTACTTC.

The table lists this clonotype with many counts. The chain is built from TRBV20-1 and TRBJ1-1, with 9 bases fitting TRBD1. Germline V gene data show CDR1 as DFQATT and CDR2 as SNEGSKA (reference sequence). V shed 5 bases, J shed 4 bases, and the junction held 11 bases outside the gene matches. The CDR3 runs to 15 residues. The CDR3 sequence: CSAAAPTGGGTEAFF. CDR3 sequence (DNA): TGCAGTGCTGCCGCACCCACAGGGGGCGGCACTGAAGCTTTCTTT.

This clonotype was counted many times. V is TRBV7-3 and J is TRBJ2-6; 7 positions agree with TRBD1. CDR1 and CDR2 (germline): SGHTA, FQGTGA. Trimming cost V 5 bases and J 2 bases; bases outside gene matches: 3. The CDR3 extends over 15 amino acids. CDR3 bases: TGTGCCAGCAGCATCACAGGGGCTGGGGCCAACGTCCTGACTTTC. Residues: CASSITGAGANVLTF.

This clonotype was counted many times. At one of its ends the junction is not consistent with the germline gene, which may arise from a read error. The gene calls are TRBV4-1 and TRBJ1-5; D is unclear. CDR1 and CDR2 (germline): MGHRA, YSYEKL. The CDR3 contains 14 residues. The CDR3 DNA reads as TGTGCCAGCAGTCCCGGAGGGAGCAATCAGCCCCAGCATTTT. Translated, it gives CASSPGGSNQPQHF.

This clonotype occurred many times. The genes are TRBV4-3 and TRBJ1-6; TRBD1 might be the D (5 bases). The V and J ends lost 0 bases and 6 bases respectively, with 9 bases between them. The V gene's germline CDR1 is LGHNA and CDR2 YSLEER. There are 15 residues in the CDR3. CDR3 residues: CASSQDQGANSPLHF. CDR3 sequence (DNA): TGCGCCAGCAGCCAAGATCAGGGTGCTAATTCACCCCTCCACTTT.

The CDR3 loop is CASSGGALSTDTQYF. CDR3 DNA sequence: TGCGCCAGCAGTGGCGGCGCCCTGTCCACAGATACGCAGTATTTT. The chain employs TRBV10-2 and TRBJ2-3, with D uncertain. CDR3 length: 15 residues. Germline loops: CDR1 WSHSY, CDR2 SAAADI. V gave up 4 bases and J gave up 2 bases, with 13 bases separating them.

V gene TRBV7-2 combines with J gene TRBJ1-3; D is perhaps TRBD1 (6 bases). This CDR3 contains 15 residues. Per germline, CDR1 SGHTA and CDR2 FQGNSA. Trimming shortened V by 4 bases and J by 0 bases, and 10 bases separated the two germline ends. This CDR3 reads CASSSGAHSGNTIYF. As DNA, the CDR3 is TGTGCCAGCAGCTCGGGGGCCCACTCTGGAAACACCATATATTTT.

The chain links TRBV2 to TRBJ1-3, with a weak D call TRBD1 (6 bases). This CDR3 spans 14 amino acids. Germline assignment: CDR1 SNHLY and CDR2 FYNNEI. The V and J ends lost 0 bases and 8 bases respectively, with 11 bases between them. This CDR3 reads CASSEAGARDTIYF. The DNA of the CDR3 is TGTGCCAGCAGTGAAGCGGGGGCAAGGGACACCATATATTTT.

The genes are TRBV5-1 and TRBJ1-3, with 7 bases aligning to TRBD1. CDR3 size: 12 residues. Germline V CDR1 and CDR2: SGHRS, YFSETQ. V gave up 2 bases and J gave up 14 bases; unmatched junction bases: 7. The CDR3 DNA reads as TGCGCCAGCAGCTTCCGACAGGGTGTCCTATATTTT. Translated, it gives CASSFRQGVLYF.

This clonotype was seen at least ten times. The chain recombines TRBV6-5 with TRBJ1-1; tentative D call: TRBD1 (6 bases). The CDR3 is made up of 13 amino acids. Germline V gene data show CDR1 as MNHEY and CDR2 as SVGAGI. V was cut by 6 bases and J by 6 bases, with 14 bases left in between. The CDR3 here is CASSLLGASEAFF. For the CDR3, the DNA is TGTGCCAGCAGCCTGCTGGGGGCATCTGAAGCTTTCTTT.

This clonotype was picked up many times. The J gene is TRBJ2-5, the V gene TRBV7-9; perhaps TRBD1 as D (5 bases). CDR1 and CDR2 from the germline V gene are SEHNR and FQNEAQ (reference sequence). The CDR3 is 11 residues long. V was trimmed by 5 bases and J by 5 bases, leaving 6 bases between them. CDR3 in DNA: TGTGCCAGCAGCGGGGCGGAGACCCAGTACTTC. As protein: CASSGAETQYF.